The source of this TCR beta chain is a study of cytomegalovirus exposure and HLA in healthy donors. Study outcomes and limitations: Later analysis placed DRB1 highest and HLA-C lowest in TCR association rates, which differed by HLA locus. In a later analysis, productive TCRs from donors in an Asian-associated ancestry cluster reportedly carried fewer N-insertions than the cohort mean.

Trimming pared 2 bases from V and 8 bases from J, leaving 12 bases between. This CDR3 contains 14 residues. Looked up from germline, CDR1 is MNHEY and CDR2 is SVGAGI. This clone was counted a few times. Antigen: not known. Use of 60 Vbeta and 13 Jbeta primers characterized the PCR. The protocol was immunoSEQ multiplex PCR, while the TCRdb copy is restricted to in-frame clones and leaves out a portion. Of around 170,000 clones listed, approximately 80% are singletons. The sample comprised PBMCs. The source of this sequence is a woman aged 45-65 years in good health and CMV-seropositive. The chain combines TRBV6-5 with TRBJ1-4; no definite D call. CDR3 bases: TGTGCCAGCAGTTACGGGAGGGTTCCCGAAAAACTGTTTTTT. It specifies CASSYGRVPEKLFF.